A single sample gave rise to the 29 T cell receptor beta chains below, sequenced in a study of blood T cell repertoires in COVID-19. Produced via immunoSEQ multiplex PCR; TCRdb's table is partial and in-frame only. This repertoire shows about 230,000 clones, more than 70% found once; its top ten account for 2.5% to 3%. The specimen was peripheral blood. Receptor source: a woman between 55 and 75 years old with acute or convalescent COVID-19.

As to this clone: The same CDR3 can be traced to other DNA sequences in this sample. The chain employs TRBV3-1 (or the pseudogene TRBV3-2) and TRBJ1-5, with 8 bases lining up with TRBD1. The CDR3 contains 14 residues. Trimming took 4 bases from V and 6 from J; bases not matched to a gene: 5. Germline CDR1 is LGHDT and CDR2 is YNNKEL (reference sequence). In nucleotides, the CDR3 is TGTGCCAGCAGCCGACCCGGGACAGGTCAGCCCCAGCATTTT. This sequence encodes CASSRPGTGQPQHF.

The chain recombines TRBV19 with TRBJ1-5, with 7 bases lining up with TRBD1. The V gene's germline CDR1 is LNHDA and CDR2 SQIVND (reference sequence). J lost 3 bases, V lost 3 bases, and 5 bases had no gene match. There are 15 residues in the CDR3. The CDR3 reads CASSIFGQVNQPQHF. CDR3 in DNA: TGTGCCAGTAGTATTTTCGGACAGGTCAATCAGCCCCAGCATTTT.

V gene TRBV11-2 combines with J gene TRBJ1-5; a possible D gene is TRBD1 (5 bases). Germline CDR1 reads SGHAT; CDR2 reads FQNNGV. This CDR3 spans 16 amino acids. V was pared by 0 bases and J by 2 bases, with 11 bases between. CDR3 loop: CASSLDPARGNQPQHF. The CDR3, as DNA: TGTGCCAGCAGCTTAGATCCGGCCAGGGGCAATCAGCCCCAGCATTTT. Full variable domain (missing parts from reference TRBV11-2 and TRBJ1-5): EAGVAQSPRYKIIEKRQSVAFWCNPISGHATLYWYQQILGQGPKLLIQFQNNGVVDDSQLPKDRFSAERLKGVDSTLKIQPAKLEDSAVYLCASSLDPARGNQPQHFGDGTRLSIL.

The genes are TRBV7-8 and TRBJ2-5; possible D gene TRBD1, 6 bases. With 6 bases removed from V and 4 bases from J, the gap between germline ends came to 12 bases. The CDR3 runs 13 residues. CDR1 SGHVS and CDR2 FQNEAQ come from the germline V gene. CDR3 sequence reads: CASRTGSGETQYF. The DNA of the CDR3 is TGTGCCAGCAGAACAGGGTCGGGAGAGACCCAGTACTTC.

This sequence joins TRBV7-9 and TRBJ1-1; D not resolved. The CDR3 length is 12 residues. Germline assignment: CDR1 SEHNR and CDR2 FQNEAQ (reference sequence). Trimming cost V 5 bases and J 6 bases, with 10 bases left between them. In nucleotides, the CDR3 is TGTGCCAGCAGCCGAGAGGTATCTGAAGCTTTCTTT. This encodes CASSREVSEAFF.

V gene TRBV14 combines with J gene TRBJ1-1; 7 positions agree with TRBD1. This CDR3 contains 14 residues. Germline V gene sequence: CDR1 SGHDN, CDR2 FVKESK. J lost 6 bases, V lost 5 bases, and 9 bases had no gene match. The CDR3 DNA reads TGTGCCAGCAGCGCCCGACAGGGTATCTCTGAAGCTTTCTTT. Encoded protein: CASSARQGISEAFF.

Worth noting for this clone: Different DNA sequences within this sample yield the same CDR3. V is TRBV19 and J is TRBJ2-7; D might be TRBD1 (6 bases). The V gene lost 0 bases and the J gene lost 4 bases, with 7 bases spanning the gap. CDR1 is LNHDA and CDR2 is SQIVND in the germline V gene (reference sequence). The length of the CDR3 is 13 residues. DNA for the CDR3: TGTGCCAGTAGTATAGAACAGGGTTACGAGCAGTACTTC. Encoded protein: CASSIEQGYEQYF.

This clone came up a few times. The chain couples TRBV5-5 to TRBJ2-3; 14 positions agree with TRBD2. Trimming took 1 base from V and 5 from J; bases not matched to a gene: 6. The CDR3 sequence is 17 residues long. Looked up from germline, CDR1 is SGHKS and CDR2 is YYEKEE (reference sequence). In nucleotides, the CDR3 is TGTGCCAGCAGCTTGCCGGGACTAGCGGGAGCGGGAGATACGCAGTATTTT. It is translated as CASSLPGLAGAGDTQYF.

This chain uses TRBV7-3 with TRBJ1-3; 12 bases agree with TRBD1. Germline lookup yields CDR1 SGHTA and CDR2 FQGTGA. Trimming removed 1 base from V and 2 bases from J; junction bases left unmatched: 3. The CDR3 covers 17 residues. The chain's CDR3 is CASSLKGTGGTGNTIYF. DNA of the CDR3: TGTGCCAGCAGCTTAAAGGGGACAGGGGGCACTGGAAACACCATATATTTT.

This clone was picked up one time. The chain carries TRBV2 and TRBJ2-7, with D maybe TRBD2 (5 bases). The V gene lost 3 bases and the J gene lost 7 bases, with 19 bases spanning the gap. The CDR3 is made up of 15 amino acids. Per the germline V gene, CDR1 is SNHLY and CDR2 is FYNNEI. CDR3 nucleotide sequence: TGTGCCAGCAGTGAGCAGGCTAGCTTCCCTCGAGAGCAGTACTTC. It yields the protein CASSEQASFPREQYF.

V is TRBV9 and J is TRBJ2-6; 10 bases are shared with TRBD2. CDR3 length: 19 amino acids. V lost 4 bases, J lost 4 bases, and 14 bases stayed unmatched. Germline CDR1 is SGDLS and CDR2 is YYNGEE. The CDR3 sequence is CASSPQAGGPSGGANVLTF. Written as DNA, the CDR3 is TGTGCCAGCAGCCCCCAAGCGGGAGGGCCCTCGGGGGGGGCCAACGTCCTGACTTTC. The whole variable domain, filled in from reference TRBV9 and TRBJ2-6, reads DSGVTQTPKHLITATGQRVTLRCSPRSGDLSVYWYQQSLDQGLQFLIQYYNGEERAKGNILERFSAQQFPDLHSELNLSSLELGDSALYFCASSPQAGGPSGGANVLTFGAGSRLTVL.

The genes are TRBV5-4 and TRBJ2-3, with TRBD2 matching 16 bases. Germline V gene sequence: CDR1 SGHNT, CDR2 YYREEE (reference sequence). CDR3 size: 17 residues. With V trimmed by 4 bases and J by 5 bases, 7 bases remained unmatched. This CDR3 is CASSVGTSGGAVDTQYF. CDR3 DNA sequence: TGTGCCAGCAGCGTAGGGACTAGCGGGGGGGCAGTAGATACGCAGTATTTT.

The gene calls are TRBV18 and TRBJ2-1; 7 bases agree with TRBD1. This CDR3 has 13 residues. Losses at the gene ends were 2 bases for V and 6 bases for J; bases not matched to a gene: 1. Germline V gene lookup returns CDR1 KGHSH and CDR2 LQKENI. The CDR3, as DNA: TGTGCCAGCTCACCATACAGGGGCAATGAGCAGTTCTTC. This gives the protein CASSPYRGNEQFF.

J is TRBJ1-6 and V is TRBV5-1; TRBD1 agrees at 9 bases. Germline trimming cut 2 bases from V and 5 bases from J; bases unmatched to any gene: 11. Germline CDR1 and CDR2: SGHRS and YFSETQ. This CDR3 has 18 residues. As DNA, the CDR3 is TGCGCCAGCAGCTTAAGACTCCTTGGGACAGGGAATAATTCACCCCTCCACTTT. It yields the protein CASSLRLLGTGNNSPLHF.

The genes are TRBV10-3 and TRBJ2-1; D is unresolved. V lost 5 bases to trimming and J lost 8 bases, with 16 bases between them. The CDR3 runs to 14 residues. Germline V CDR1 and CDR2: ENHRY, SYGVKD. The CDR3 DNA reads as TGTGCCATCAGTCGTGGCCTAGATGTCGATGAGCAGTTCTTC. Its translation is CAISRGLDVDEQFF.

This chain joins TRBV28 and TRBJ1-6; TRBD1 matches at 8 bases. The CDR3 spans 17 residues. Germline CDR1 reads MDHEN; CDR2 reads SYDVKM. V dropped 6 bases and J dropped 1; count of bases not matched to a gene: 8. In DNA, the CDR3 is TGTGCCAGCAGGGGACGGACAGGGCGGTCCTATAATTCACCCCTCCACTTT. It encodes CASRGRTGRSYNSPLHF.

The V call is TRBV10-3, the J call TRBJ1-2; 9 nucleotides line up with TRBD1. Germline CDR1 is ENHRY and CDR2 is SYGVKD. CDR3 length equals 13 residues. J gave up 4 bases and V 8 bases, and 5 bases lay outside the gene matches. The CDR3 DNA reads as TGTGCCATCGAGGGGACAGGGTCCTATGGCTACACCTTC. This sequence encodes CAIEGTGSYGYTF.

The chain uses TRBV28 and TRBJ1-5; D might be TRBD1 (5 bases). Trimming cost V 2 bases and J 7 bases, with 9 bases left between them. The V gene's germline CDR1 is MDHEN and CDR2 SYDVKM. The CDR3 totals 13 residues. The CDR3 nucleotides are TGTGCCAGCAGTTTACCAGGGCAACAGCCCCAGCATTTT. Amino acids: CASSLPGQQPQHF.

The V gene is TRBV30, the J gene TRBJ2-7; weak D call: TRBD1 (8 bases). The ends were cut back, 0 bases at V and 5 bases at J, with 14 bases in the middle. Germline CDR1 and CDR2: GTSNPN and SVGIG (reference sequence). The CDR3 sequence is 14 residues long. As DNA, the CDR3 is TGTGCCTGGAGTGTAAACAGGGGGGGGAACGAGCAGTACTTC. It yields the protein CAWSVNRGGNEQYF.

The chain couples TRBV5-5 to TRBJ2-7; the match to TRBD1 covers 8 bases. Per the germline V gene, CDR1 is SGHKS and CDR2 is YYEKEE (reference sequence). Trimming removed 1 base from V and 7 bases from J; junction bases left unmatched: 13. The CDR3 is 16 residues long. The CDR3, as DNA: TGTGCCAGCAGCTTGTTCGTGGACAGGGAAGGTGGGGAGCAGTACTTC. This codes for CASSLFVDREGGEQYF.

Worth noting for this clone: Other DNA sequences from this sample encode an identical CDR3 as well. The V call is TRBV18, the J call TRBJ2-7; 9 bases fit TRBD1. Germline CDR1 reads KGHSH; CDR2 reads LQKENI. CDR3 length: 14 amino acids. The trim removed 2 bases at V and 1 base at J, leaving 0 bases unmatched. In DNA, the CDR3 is TGTGCCAGCTCACCAGGGACAGGGTCCTACGAGCAGTACTTC. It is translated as CASSPGTGSYEQYF.

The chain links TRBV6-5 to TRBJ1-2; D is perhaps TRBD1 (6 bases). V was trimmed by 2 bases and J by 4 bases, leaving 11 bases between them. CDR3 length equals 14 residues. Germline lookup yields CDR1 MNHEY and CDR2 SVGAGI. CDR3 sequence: CASSYQGFGYGYTF. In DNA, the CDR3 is TGTGCCAGCAGTTACCAGGGGTTCGGCTATGGCTACACCTTC.

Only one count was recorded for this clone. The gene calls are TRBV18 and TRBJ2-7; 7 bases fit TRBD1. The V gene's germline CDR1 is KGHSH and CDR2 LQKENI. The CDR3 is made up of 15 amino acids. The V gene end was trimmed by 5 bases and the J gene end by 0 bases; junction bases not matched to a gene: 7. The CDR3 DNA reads TGTGCCAGCTCATCGAGGACAGGTAGCTCCTACGAGCAGTACTTC. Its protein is CASSSRTGSSYEQYF.

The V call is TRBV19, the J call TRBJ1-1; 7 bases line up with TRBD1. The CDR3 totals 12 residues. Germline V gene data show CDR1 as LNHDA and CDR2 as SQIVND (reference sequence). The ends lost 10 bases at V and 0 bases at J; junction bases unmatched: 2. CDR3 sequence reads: CAIQGLNTEAFF. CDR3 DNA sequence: TGTGCCATACAGGGGCTGAACACTGAAGCTTTCTTT.

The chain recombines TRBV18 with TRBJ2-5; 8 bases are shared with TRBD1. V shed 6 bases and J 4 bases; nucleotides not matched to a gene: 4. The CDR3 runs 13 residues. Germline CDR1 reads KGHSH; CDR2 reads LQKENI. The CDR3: CASSKGQGETQYF. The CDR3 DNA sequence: TGTGCCAGCTCGAAAGGACAGGGAGAGACCCAGTACTTC.

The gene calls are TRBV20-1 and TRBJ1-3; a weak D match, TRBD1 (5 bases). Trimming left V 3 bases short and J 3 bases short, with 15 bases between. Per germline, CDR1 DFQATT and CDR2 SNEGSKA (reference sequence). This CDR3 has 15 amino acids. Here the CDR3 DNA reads TGCAGTGCTAGTATGGGGGGATACGGTGGAAACACCATATATTTT. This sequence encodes CSASMGGYGGNTIYF.

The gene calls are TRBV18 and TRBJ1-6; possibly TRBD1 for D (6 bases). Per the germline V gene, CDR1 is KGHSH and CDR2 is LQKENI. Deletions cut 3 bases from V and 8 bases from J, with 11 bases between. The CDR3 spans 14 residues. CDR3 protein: CASSPQGLDSPLHF. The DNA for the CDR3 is TGTGCCAGCTCACCTCAGGGGCTTGATTCACCCCTCCACTTT.

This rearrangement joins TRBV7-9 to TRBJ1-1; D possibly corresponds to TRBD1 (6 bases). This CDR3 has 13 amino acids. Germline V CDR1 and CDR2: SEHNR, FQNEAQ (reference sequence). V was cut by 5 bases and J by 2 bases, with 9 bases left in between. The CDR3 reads CASSPTGNTEAFF. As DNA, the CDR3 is TGTGCCAGCAGCCCGACAGGTAACACTGAAGCTTTCTTT.

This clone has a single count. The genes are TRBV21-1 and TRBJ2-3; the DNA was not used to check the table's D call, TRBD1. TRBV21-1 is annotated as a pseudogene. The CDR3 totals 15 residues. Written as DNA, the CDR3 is TGTGCCAGCAGCAAAGCTTTCTCGACAGGCCCTCACCAGTATTTT. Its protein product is CASSKAFSTGPHQYF.